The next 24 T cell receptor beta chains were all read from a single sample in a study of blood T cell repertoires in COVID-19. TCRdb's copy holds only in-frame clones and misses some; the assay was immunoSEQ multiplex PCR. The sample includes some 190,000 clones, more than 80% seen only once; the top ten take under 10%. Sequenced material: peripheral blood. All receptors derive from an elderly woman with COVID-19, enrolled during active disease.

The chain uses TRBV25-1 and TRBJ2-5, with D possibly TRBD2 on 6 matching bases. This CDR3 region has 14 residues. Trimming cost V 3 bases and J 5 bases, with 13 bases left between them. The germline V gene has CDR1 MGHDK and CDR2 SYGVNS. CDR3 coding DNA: TGTGCCAGCAGTGAGCCGGGAGCTTCGGAGACCCAGTACTTC. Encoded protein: CASSEPGASETQYF. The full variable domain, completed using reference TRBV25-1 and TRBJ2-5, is EADIYQTPRYLVIGTGKKITLECSQTMGHDKMYWYQQDPGMELHLIHYSYGVNSTEKGDLSSESTVSRIRTEHFPLTLESARPSHTSQYLCASSEPGASETQYFGPGTRLLVL.

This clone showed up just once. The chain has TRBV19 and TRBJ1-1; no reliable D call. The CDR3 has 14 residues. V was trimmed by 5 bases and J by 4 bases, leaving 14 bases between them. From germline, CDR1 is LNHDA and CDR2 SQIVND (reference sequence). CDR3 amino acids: CASSAATVGTEAFF. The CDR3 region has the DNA TGTGCCAGTAGTGCCGCCACAGTGGGCACTGAAGCTTTCTTT.

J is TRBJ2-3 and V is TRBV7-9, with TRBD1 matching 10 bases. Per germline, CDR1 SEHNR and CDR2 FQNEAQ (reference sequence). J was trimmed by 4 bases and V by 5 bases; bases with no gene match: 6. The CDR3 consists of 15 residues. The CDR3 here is CASSRGTGEADTQYF. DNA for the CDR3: TGTGCCAGCAGCCGAGGGACAGGGGAAGCAGATACGCAGTATTTT.

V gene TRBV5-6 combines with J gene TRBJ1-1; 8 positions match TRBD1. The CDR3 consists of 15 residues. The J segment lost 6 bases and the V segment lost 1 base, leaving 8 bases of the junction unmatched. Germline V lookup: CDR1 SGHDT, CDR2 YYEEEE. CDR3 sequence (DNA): TGTGCCAGCAGCTTGACCCAGGGGGCGCCTCCTGAAGCTTTCTTT. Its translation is CASSLTQGAPPEAFF. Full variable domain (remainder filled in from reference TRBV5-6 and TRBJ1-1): DAGVTQSPTHLIKTRGQQVTLRCSPKSGHDTVSWYQQALGQGPQFIFQYYEEEERQRGNFPDRFSGHQFPNYSSELNVNALLLGDSALYLCASSLTQGAPPEAFFGQGTRLTVV.

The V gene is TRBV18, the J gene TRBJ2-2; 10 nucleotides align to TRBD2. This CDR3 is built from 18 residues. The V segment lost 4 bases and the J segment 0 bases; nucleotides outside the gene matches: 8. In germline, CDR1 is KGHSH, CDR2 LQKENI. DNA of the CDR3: TGTGCCAGCTCACTTGCTAGCGGGGGCCCCTCGAACACCGGGGAGCTGTTTTTT. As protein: CASSLASGGPSNTGELFF. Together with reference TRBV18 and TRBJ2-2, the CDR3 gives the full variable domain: NAGVMQNPRHLVRRRGQEARLRCSPMKGHSHVYWYRQLPEEGLKFMVYLQKENIIDESGMPKERFSAEFPKEGPSILRIQQVVRGDSAAYFCASSLASGGPSNTGELFFGEGSRLTVL.

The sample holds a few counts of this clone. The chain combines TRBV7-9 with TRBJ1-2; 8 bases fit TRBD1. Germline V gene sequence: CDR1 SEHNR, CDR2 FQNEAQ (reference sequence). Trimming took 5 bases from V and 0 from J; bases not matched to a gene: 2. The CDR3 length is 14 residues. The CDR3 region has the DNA TGTGCCAGCAGCCTACAGGGGGCTAACTATGGCTACACCTTC. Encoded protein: CASSLQGANYGYTF. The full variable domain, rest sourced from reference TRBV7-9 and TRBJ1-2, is DTGVSQNPRHKITKRGQNVTFRCDPISEHNRLYWYRQTLGQGPEFLTYFQNEAQLEKSRLLSDRFSAERPKGSFSTLEIQRTEQGDSAMYLCASSLQGANYGYTFGSGTRLTVV.

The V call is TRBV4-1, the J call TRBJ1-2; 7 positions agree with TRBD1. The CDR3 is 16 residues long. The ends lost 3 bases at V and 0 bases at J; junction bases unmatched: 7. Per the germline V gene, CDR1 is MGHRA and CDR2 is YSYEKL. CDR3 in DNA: TGCGCCAGCAGCCAGACCCTGACAGGGCCTAACTATGGCTACACCTTC. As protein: CASSQTLTGPNYGYTF.

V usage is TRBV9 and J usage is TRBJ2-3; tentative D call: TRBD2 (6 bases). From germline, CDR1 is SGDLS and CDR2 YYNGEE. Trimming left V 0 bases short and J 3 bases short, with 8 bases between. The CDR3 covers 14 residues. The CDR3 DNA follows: TGTGCCAGCAGCGTAGAAGGGAGGACAGATACGCAGTATTTT. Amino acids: CASSVEGRTDTQYF.

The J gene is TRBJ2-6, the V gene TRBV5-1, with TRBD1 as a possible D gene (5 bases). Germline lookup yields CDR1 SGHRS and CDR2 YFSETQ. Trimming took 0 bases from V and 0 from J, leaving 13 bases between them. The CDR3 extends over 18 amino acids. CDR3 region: CASSLGGASPSGANVLTF. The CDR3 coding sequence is TGCGCCAGCAGCTTGGGGGGCGCGTCCCCCTCTGGGGCCAACGTCCTGACTTTC.

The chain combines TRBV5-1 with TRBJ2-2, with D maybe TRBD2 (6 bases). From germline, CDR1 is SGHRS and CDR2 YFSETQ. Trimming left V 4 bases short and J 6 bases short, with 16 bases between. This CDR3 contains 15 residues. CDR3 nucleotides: TGCGCCAGCAGCACCACGGGTGGGGAGGCCGGGGAGCTGTTTTTT. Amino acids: CASSTTGGEAGELFF.

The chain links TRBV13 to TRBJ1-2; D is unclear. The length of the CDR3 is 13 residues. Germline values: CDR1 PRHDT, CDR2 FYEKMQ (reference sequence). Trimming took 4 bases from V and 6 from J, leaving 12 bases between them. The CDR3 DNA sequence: TGTGCCAGCAGCTCCCGGGGAGGAAATGGCTACACCTTC. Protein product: CASSSRGGNGYTF.

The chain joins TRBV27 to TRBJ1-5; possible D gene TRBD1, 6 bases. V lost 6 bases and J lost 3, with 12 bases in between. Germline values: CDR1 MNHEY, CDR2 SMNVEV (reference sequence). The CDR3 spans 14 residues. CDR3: CASSSTGFNQPQHF. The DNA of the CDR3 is TGTGCCAGCAGCTCGACAGGCTTCAATCAGCCCCAGCATTTT.

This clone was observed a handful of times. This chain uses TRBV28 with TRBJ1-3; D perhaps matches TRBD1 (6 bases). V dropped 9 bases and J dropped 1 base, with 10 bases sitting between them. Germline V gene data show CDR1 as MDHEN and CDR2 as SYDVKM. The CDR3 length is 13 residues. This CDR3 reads CARTTGSGNTIYF. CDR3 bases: TGTGCCAGGACAACAGGGTCTGGAAACACCATATATTTT.

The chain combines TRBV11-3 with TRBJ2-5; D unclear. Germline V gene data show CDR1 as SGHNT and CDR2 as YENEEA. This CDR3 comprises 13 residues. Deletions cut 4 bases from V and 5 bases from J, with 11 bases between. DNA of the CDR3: TGTGCCAGCAGCTCCTTCATCGGGGAGACCCAGTACTTC. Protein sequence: CASSSFIGETQYF.

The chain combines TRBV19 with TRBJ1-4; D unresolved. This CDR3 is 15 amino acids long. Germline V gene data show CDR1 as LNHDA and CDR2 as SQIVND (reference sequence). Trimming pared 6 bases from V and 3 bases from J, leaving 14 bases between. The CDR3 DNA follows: TGTGCCAGTAGCCCCATAGAGGTGGCTAATGAAAAACTGTTTTTT. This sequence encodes CASSPIEVANEKLFF.

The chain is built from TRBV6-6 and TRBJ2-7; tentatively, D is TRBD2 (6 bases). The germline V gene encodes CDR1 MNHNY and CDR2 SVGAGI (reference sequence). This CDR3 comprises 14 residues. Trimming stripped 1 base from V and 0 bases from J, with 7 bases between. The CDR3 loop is CASSYFSGSYEQYF. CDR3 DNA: TGTGCCAGCAGTTACTTTAGCGGCTCCTACGAGCAGTACTTC.

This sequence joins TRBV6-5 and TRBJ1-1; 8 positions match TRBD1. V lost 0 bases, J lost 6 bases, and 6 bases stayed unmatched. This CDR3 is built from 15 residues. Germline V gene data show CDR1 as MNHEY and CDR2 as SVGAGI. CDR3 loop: CASSYSRTGWAEAFF. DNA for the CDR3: TGTGCCAGCAGTTACTCTAGGACAGGGTGGGCTGAAGCTTTCTTT.

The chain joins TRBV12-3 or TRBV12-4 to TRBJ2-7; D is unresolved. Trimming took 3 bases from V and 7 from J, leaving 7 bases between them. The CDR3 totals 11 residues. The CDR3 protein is CASSFRAEQYF. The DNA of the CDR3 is TGTGCCAGCAGTTTTCGTGCGGAGCAGTACTTC.

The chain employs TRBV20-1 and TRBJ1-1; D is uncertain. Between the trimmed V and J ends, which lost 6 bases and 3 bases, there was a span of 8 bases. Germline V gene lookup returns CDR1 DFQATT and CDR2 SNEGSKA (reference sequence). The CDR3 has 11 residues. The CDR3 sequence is CSAAVDTEAFF. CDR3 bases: TGCAGTGCCGCTGTAGACACTGAAGCTTTCTTT.

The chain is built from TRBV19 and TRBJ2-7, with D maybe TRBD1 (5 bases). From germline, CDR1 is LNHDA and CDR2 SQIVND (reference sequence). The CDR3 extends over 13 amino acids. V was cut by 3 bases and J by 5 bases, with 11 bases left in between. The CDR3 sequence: CASSITGLDEQYF. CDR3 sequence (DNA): TGTGCCAGTAGTATCACAGGTTTGGACGAGCAGTACTTC.

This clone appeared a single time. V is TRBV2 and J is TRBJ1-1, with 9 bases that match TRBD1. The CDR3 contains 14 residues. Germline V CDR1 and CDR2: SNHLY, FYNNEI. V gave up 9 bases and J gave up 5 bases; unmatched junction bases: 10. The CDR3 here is CASLWDRARTEAFF. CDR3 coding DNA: TGTGCCAGTCTTTGGGACAGGGCGAGGACTGAAGCTTTCTTT.

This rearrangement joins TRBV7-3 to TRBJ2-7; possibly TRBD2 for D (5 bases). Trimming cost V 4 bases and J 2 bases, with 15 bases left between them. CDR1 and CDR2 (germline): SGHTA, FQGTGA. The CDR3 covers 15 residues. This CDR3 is CASSYPAGPTYEQYF. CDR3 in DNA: TGTGCCAGCAGCTACCCTGCGGGCCCGACCTACGAGCAGTACTTC.

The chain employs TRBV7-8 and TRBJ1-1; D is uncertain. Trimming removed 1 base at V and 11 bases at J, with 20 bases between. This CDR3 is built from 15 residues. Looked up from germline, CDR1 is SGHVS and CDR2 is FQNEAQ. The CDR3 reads CASSLGGSTGAEAFF. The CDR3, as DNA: TGTGCCAGCAGCTTAGGCGGGAGTACGGGCGCGGAGGCTTTCTTT.

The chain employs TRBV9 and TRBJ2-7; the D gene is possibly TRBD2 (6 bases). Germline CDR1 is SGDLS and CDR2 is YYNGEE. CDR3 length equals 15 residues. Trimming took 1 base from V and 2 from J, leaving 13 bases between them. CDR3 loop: CASSVSGSAPYEQYF. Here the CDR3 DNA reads TGTGCCAGCAGCGTATCCGGGAGTGCTCCCTACGAGCAGTACTTC.